This T cell receptor (beta chain) comes out of a study of PD-L1 blockade in urothelial cancer. Turning to the study itself: In the patient group, about 90% of the roughly 29 were males with bladder-origin urothelial cancer.

With 5 bases clipped from V and 8 bases from J, the junction kept 14 bases outside the gene matches. CDR3 length: 16 amino acids. Germline-derived CDR1 and CDR2 are MDHEN and SYDVKM. Time point indicated: pretreatment peripheral blood. Synthetic spike-ins, TCR analog templates, were added into each PCR. Sequencing was performed with immunoSEQ multiplex PCR; in TCRdb, only in-frame clones are kept and a portion is missing. Of about 81,000 clones in the sample, around four fifths were seen once. The J gene is TRBJ1-2, the V gene TRBV28; 10 bases fit TRBD1. This TCR came from a middle-aged man with urothelial cancer. Sequencing used PBMCs, obtained around atezolizumab (anti-PD-L1) treatment. The DNA for the CDR3 is TGTGCCAGCAGTCCAGGACAGGGGGGGCTCAAAGGCGGCTACACCTTC. This sequence encodes CASSPGQGGLKGGYTF.